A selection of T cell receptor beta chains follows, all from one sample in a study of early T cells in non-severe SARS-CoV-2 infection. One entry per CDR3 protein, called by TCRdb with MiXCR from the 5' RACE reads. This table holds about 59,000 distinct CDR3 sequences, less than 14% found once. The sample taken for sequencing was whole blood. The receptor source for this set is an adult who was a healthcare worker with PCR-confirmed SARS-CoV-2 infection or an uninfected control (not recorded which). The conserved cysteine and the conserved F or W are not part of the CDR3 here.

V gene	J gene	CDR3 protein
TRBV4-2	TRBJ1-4	ASSQDAGGEEKLF
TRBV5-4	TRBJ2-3	ATAGPRDTDTQY
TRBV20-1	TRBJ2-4	SAPWSGIMRNIQY
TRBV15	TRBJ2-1	ATSRVPSSVDEQF
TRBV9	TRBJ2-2	ASSAGTGFGELF
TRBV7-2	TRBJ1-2	ASSTDRGTGYT
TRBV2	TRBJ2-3	ASGGAYSDTQY
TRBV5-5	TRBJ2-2	ASSVPGQITGELF
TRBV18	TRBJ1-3	ASSRDGSSGNTIY
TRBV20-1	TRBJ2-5	SAALGSSGGKETQY
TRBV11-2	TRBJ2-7	ASTDLASYEQY
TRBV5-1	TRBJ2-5	ASSRSPESTRWETQY
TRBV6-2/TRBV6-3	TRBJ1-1	ASSTEGQEAF
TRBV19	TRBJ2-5	ASSVPGEETQY
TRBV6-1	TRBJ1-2	ASSLIPGIGYGYT
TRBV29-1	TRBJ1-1	SVYKGTSFL
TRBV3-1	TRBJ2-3	ASSQGIGSTAY
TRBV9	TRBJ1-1	ASSVSATTEAF
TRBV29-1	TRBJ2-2	SGIQGGTGELF
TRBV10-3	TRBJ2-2	AISGRQANTGELF
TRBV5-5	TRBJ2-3	ASSSGTSSTDTQY
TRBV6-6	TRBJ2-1	ASSYRGRDEQF
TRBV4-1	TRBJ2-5	ASSHQPVGTGTQETQY
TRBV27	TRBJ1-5	ASSPREHYQPQH
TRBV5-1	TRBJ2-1	ASSFIRGNEQF
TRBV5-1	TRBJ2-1	ASSRQGTPSNEQF
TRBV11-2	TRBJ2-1	AGGHYNEQF
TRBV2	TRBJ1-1	ASVAVNRNTEAF
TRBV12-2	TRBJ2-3	ASRLELLASTDTQY
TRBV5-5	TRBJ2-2	AVNGDANTGELF
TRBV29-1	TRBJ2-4	SVGSRIQY
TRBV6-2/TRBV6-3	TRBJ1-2	ASSYMLRGYT
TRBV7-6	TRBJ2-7	ASSPRPGLSTEQY
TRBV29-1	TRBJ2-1	SGGDRGSGNEQF